The clone carrying this T cell receptor beta chain was found a few times. With a J-beta primer mix and a sample-barcoded 5' primer, a second PCR ran 7 to 11 cycles. MiXCR, applied by TCRdb to the 5' RACE reads, yields one record per CDR3 protein. This table holds roughly 1,800,000 distinct CDR3 sequences, around 50% found once. The CDR3 loop spans 15 amino acids. The V gene lost 9 bases and the J gene lost 0 bases, with 18 bases spanning the gap. The germline V gene has CDR1 MNHEY and CDR2 SVGEGT. This entry is derived from a study of blood T cells in healthy people across ages. This sequence was found in a woman in her forties in good health. This chain joins TRBV6-2 or TRBV6-3 and TRBJ2-7, with D uncertain. The sample consisted of blood. The CDR3 sequence: CASKSKEIFSYEQYF. In DNA form, the CDR3 reads TGTGCCAGTAAATCAAAGGAGATATTCTCCTACGAGCAGTACTTC.